This TCR beta chain stems from a study of blood T cell repertoires in COVID-19. Study-wide background: Acute-phase and convalescent COVID-19 samples originated in the United States, Italy and Spain. The analysed material was cDNA or gDNA that came from T cells, B-cell-depleted T cells, or PBMCs.

V gave up 5 bases and J gave up 5 bases, with 10 bases separating them. The CDR3 runs to 12 residues. Germline V gene sequence: CDR1 LNHDA, CDR2 SQIVND (reference sequence). In its sample, this clone was seen a few times. The method was immunoSEQ multiplex PCR; TCRdb's version includes in-frame clones alone and lacks a portion of them. This sample has tens of thousands of clones, with 75% to 85% found just once. The V gene is TRBV19, the J gene TRBJ2-7; weak D call: TRBD2 (6 bases). Sequencing was done on a sample of peripheral blood. This clonotype was sampled from a man aged 45-60 years with COVID-19, enrolled during active disease. CDR3 DNA: TGTGCCAGTAGTCCGGCGGGGCACGAGCAGTACTTC. This translates into CASSPAGHEQYF.